This entry concerns a single T cell receptor (beta chain). Its antigen is not known. The entry originates in a study of cytomegalovirus exposure and HLA in healthy donors. The primer mix had 60 Vbeta and 13 Jbeta primers. The method was immunoSEQ multiplex PCR; TCRdb's version includes in-frame clones alone and lacks a portion of them. Seen in this sample are 150,000 to 200,000 clones; the ten most common clones hold 0.74%. Study findings and constraints: Among the CMV-associated chains, three were confirmed in vitro as specific for CMV antigens.

The receptor was isolated from a boy younger than 18 in good health and CMV-seronegative. The sequenced sample was PBMCs.

The CDR3 DNA reads as TGTGCCAGCAGCCATGTTTCCGGGGAAGGTGAGGAAAAACTGTTTTTT. Translating gives CASSHVSGEGEEKLFF. The rearrangement uses TRBV28 and TRBJ1-4, with unresolved D. The CDR3 has 16 residues. With 6 bases removed from V and 8 bases from J, the gap between germline ends came to 22 bases. Germline CDR1 reads MDHEN; CDR2 reads SYDVKM.